Below, 24 T cell receptor beta chains from the same sample are listed, as sequenced in a study of cytomegalovirus exposure and HLA in healthy donors (dated by TCRdb to 2015 to 2018). The library relied on the immunoSEQ multiplex PCR assay. A mixture of 60 forward primers for TCR Vbeta segments and 13 reverse primers for TCR Jbeta segments was used in the multiplex PCR. TCRdb took over this immuneACCESS table, retaining in-frame rearrangements with V and J assigned. Such tables are incomplete; in checked studies, under half of the missing clones stem from an unresolved V gene, and the remainder is unexplained. Recorded for this sample are some 100,000 clones; roughly 70% of them occurred a single time. Of the sample, approximately 8.4% falls within the top ten clones. Sequenced: PBMCs. The receptor source for this set is a man in his forties or fifties in good health and CMV-seronegative.

This sequence joins TRBV7-9 and TRBJ1-5, with D possibly TRBD1 on 5 matching bases. Germline CDR1 is SEHNR and CDR2 is FQNEAQ (reference sequence). Trimming stripped 5 bases from V and 4 bases from J, with 6 bases between. This CDR3 has 12 amino acids. CDR3 amino acids: CASSRTNQPQHF. As DNA, the CDR3 is TGTGCCAGCAGCCGGACAAATCAGCCCCAGCATTTT. Combining the CDR3 with reference TRBV7-9 and TRBJ1-5 gives the whole variable domain DTGVSQNPRHKITKRGQNVTFRCDPISEHNRLYWYRQTLGQGPEFLTYFQNEAQLEKSRLLSDRFSAERPKGSFSTLEIQRTEQGDSAMYLCASSRTNQPQHFGDGTRLSIL.

V and J are TRBV13 and TRBJ1-1; D is possibly TRBD1 (5 bases). The CDR3 has 16 amino acids. The germline gives CDR1 PRHDT, CDR2 FYEKMQ (reference sequence). Trimming shortened V by 4 bases and J by 5 bases, and 20 bases separated the two germline ends. For the CDR3, the DNA is TGTGCCAGCAGCTCCCTCAAAGCTAACCGGGGGACTGAAGCTTTCTTT. Translating it yields CASSSLKANRGTEAFF.

The rearrangement links TRBV7-6 to TRBJ2-7; TRBD1 aligns across 7 bases. The germline V gene encodes CDR1 SGHVS and CDR2 FNYEAQ. The ends lost 8 bases at V and 6 bases at J; junction bases unmatched: 10. This CDR3 contains 13 residues. The CDR3 DNA is TGTGCCAGCGGAACAGGGGCCCTTCGCGAGCAGTACTTC. Protein: CASGTGALREQYF.

The chain is built from TRBV5-1 and TRBJ2-7; TRBD2 is a possible D gene (7 bases). Germline lookup yields CDR1 SGHRS and CDR2 YFSETQ. V lost 4 bases and J 4 bases, leaving 18 bases between the germline ends. The length of the CDR3 is 15 residues. This CDR3 reads CASSPSGGHTYEQYF. The CDR3 nucleotides read TGCGCCAGCAGCCCCTCGGGGGGACACACGTACGAGCAGTACTTC.

V and J are TRBV18 and TRBJ2-3; TRBD2 matches 11 bases. The trim removed 4 bases at V and 2 bases at J, leaving 5 bases unmatched. The CDR3 has 16 residues. Germline V lookup: CDR1 KGHSH, CDR2 LQKENI. In DNA form, the CDR3 reads TGTGCCAGCTCACAGACGACTAGCGGGGTCACAGATACGCAGTATTTT. Protein sequence: CASSQTTSGVTDTQYF.

The CDR3 protein is CASSQDLTGGVGFGYTF. CDR3 DNA sequence: TGCGCCAGCAGCCAAGATCTTACCGGAGGGGTAGGCTTTGGCTACACCTTC. This rearrangement joins TRBV4-3 to TRBJ1-2; D perhaps matches TRBD1 (5 bases). The germline V gene has CDR1 LGHNA and CDR2 YSLEER. The V and J ends lost 0 bases and 7 bases respectively, with 21 bases between them. The CDR3 is 17 residues long.

This chain uses TRBV5-8 with TRBJ1-5; D not resolved. The CDR3 loop spans 15 amino acids. The ends were cut back, 1 base at V and 4 bases at J, with 12 bases in the middle. The germline V gene encodes CDR1 SGHTS and CDR2 YDEGEE. The CDR3 is CASSLITALNQPQHF. The CDR3 DNA is TGTGCCAGCAGCTTGATCACAGCCCTTAATCAGCCCCAGCATTTT.

This chain connects TRBV6-1 to TRBJ2-7, with TRBD1 matching 7 bases. The length of the CDR3 is 14 residues. Germline assignment: CDR1 MNHNS and CDR2 SASEGT. Trimming removed 5 bases from V and 5 bases from J; junction bases left unmatched: 9. The CDR3 DNA reads TGTGCCAGCAGTTCAGCCGGACAGGTGAACGAGCAGTACTTC. Amino acids: CASSSAGQVNEQYF.

The chain combines TRBV5-4 with TRBJ2-5; 13 bases map to TRBD2. The ends lost 1 base at V and 4 bases at J; junction bases unmatched: 1. This CDR3 has 15 amino acids. CDR1 SGHNT and CDR2 YYREEE come from the germline V gene (reference sequence). The CDR3 protein is CASSLTSGGGETQYF. The CDR3 bases are TGTGCCAGCAGCTTGACTAGCGGGGGGGGAGAGACCCAGTACTTC.

V and J are TRBV7-6 and TRBJ2-7, with 9 bases aligning to TRBD1. This CDR3 spans 16 amino acids. Unmatched junction bases numbered 6, after V lost 1 base and J lost 2 bases. Looked up from germline, CDR1 is SGHVS and CDR2 is FNYEAQ. CDR3 region: CASSLDGGDRAYEQYF. In nucleotides, the CDR3 is TGTGCCAGCAGCTTAGATGGTGGGGACAGGGCCTACGAGCAGTACTTC.

This clone has just a few counts. The CDR3 DNA is TGTGCCACCCGAAGGGGACAGGGGGGCTACAATGAGCAGTTCTTC. This gives the protein CATRRGQGGYNEQFF. V and J are TRBV6-5 and TRBJ2-1; 11 bases agree with TRBD1. The ends lost 10 bases at V and 3 bases at J; junction bases unmatched: 8. The CDR3 consists of 15 residues. Germline values: CDR1 MNHEY, CDR2 SVGAGI.

The chain recombines TRBV7-9 with TRBJ1-2; perhaps TRBD1 as D (5 bases). Germline V gene lookup returns CDR1 SEHNR and CDR2 FQNEAQ (reference sequence). Trimming took off 7 bases at V and 8 bases at J, with 11 bases between the two ends. CDR3 size: 11 residues. The CDR3 coding sequence is TGTGCCAGCACCCCGGGGGGGGGCTACACCTTC. Its translation: CASTPGGGYTF.

The chain couples TRBV18 to TRBJ1-6, with TRBD1 identical over 7 bases. J gave up 5 bases and V 6 bases, and 4 bases lay outside the gene matches. CDR1 KGHSH and CDR2 LQKENI come from the germline V gene. The CDR3 length is 14 residues. The CDR3 nucleotides read TGTGCCAGCTCCCTCAGGGGGGATAATTCACCCCTCCACTTT. Its translation is CASSLRGDNSPLHF.

This rearrangement joins TRBV6-1 to TRBJ1-1, with unresolved D. The CDR3 covers 13 residues. In germline, CDR1 is MNHNS, CDR2 SASEGT. The V gene lost 6 bases and the J gene lost 4 bases, with 12 bases spanning the gap. The CDR3 DNA is TGTGCCAGCAGGCGAATGGAGGGCACTGAAGCTTTCTTT. Translated: CASRRMEGTEAFF.

This rearrangement joins TRBV27 to TRBJ2-7; 7 bases align to TRBD1. J lost 3 bases, V lost 6 bases, and 8 bases had no gene match. Per germline, CDR1 MNHEY and CDR2 SMNVEV (reference sequence). The CDR3 is made up of 14 amino acids. CDR3 DNA sequence: TGTGCCAGCAGATCCACAGGGGCGGACTACGAGCAGTACTTC. It yields the protein CASRSTGADYEQYF.

This clone was observed a handful of times. The chain combines TRBV5-1 with TRBJ2-7; TRBD1 is a possible D gene (5 bases). Trimming removed 4 bases at V and 5 bases at J, with 16 bases between. This CDR3 contains 14 residues. Germline V gene data show CDR1 as SGHRS and CDR2 as YFSETQ. The CDR3 nucleotides are TGCGCCAGCAGCCAAGGTCCCAGGGTGGACGAGCAGTACTTC. It specifies CASSQGPRVDEQYF.

The sample holds a few counts of this clone. This rearrangement joins TRBV27 to TRBJ2-5; D is possibly TRBD1 (6 bases). V was shortened by 9 bases and J by 1 base, with 18 bases between the two germline ends. Germline V CDR1 and CDR2: MNHEY, SMNVEV (reference sequence). This CDR3 region has 15 residues. In DNA, the CDR3 is TGTGCCAGAGGGAAAAACAGGGTACTCCAAGAGACCCAGTACTTC. This sequence encodes CARGKNRVLQETQYF.

The J gene is TRBJ1-2, the V gene TRBV9, with 7 nucleotides matching TRBD1. The J segment lost 4 bases and the V segment lost 4 bases, leaving 10 bases of the junction unmatched. Germline V gene sequence: CDR1 SGDLS, CDR2 YYNGEE. The CDR3 has 15 residues. The CDR3 loop is CASSPGGGLTYGYTF. CDR3 nucleotide sequence: TGTGCCAGCAGCCCAGGAGGGGGCCTAACCTATGGCTACACCTTC.

V gene TRBV6-5 combines with J gene TRBJ2-7; TRBD2 matches 8 bases. Germline-derived CDR1 and CDR2 are MNHEY and SVGAGI. The CDR3 consists of 15 residues. With 5 bases clipped from V and 2 bases from J, the junction kept 8 bases outside the gene matches. The DNA for the CDR3 is TGTGCCAGCAGTACAGGACTAGCTTGGCCCTACGAGCAGTACTTC. Residues: CASSTGLAWPYEQYF.

For the CDR3, the DNA is TGTGCCAGCCGTTCCGGGACTAGGGAGACCCAGTACTTC. This gives the protein CASRSGTRETQYF. The chain uses TRBV2 and TRBJ2-5, with TRBD2 identical over 8 bases. V shed 8 bases and J 5 bases; nucleotides not matched to a gene: 7. Germline-derived CDR1 and CDR2 are SNHLY and FYNNEI. This CDR3 is built from 13 residues.

The chain joins TRBV9 to TRBJ1-1; no clear D gene. Germline assignment: CDR1 SGDLS and CDR2 YYNGEE. There are 13 residues in the CDR3. The V end lost 0 bases, the J end lost 4 bases, and 7 bases lay between the germline ends. The CDR3 spells CASSVATGTEAFF. CDR3 bases: TGTGCCAGCAGCGTAGCTACCGGCACTGAAGCTTTCTTT.

The J gene is TRBJ2-3, the V gene TRBV7-2; tentative D call: TRBD2 (7 bases). V was clipped by 1 base and J by 7 bases, with 12 bases between them. Germline values: CDR1 SGHTA, CDR2 FQGNSA. The CDR3 loop spans 14 amino acids. CDR3 loop: CASSLEAGAYTQYF. CDR3 in DNA: TGTGCCAGCAGCTTAGAGGCGGGGGCTTATACGCAGTATTTT. Full variable domain (missing parts from reference TRBV7-2 and TRBJ2-3): GAGVSQSPSNKVTEKGKDVELRCDPISGHTALYWYRQSLGQGLEFLIYFQGNSAPDKSGLPSDRFSAERTGGSVSTLTIQRTQQEDSAVYLCASSLEAGAYTQYFGPGTRLTVL.

The CDR3 here is CASSLDNYEQYF. The CDR3 region has the DNA TGTGCCAGCAGCTTGGACAACTACGAGCAGTACTTC. V usage is TRBV5-4 and J usage is TRBJ2-7; the D is unclear. Germline CDR1 reads SGHNT; CDR2 reads YYREEE (reference sequence). The CDR3 is made up of 12 amino acids. The germline V and J ends were trimmed by 0 bases and 3 bases, with 4 bases remaining between them.

This chain connects TRBV18 to TRBJ1-1, with TRBD1 matching over 9 bases. Unmatched junction bases numbered 9, after V lost 6 bases and J lost 4 bases. The CDR3 consists of 15 residues. Germline assignment: CDR1 KGHSH and CDR2 LQKENI. The CDR3 DNA reads TGTGCCAGCTCGCCAGGGGGACAGGGCTTCACTGAAGCTTTCTTT. Its protein is CASSPGGQGFTEAFF.